These 5 T cell receptor beta chains were all obtained from the same sample, sequenced in a study of neurological immune-mediated disorders (dated by TCRdb to the late 2010s). The library was generated by 5' RACE. For sequencing, an Illumina HiSeq 2500 was employed. In-frame beta chains were kept once TCRdb had trimmed the public reads at Q25 with fastp and called clones with MiXCR. A single entry per CDR3 protein holds the most common genes and DNA from its merged rows. For this sample the table gives 25,000 to 35,000 distinct CDR3 sequences, of which roughly 14% were detected only once. Of the sample, about 28% is held by the ten largest clones. The material sequenced was PBMCs. Receptors were obtained from a man aged 70-80 years in good health.

In this sample, this clonotype turned up many times. V and J are TRBV7-8 and TRBJ2-3; the match to TRBD2 covers 9 bases. J was trimmed by 2 bases and V by 0 bases; bases with no gene match: 12. The germline V gene encodes CDR1 SGHVS and CDR2 FQNEAQ. The CDR3 sequence is 19 residues long. The CDR3 region has the DNA TGTGCCAGCAGCTTAGCGCGGGCGGGGGGGGCCTCGTCCACAGATACGCAGTATTTT. This translates into CASSLARAGGASSTDTQYF.

There are many counts of this clonotype. V usage is TRBV20-1 and J usage is TRBJ2-1; TRBD2 matches at 8 bases. This CDR3 is built from 15 residues. CDR1 and CDR2 from the germline V gene are DFQATT and SNEGSKA (reference sequence). The ends lost 6 bases at V and 0 bases at J; junction bases unmatched: 7. CDR3: CSALSGESSYNEQFF. CDR3 sequence (DNA): TGCAGTGCCCTTAGCGGGGAGAGCTCCTACAATGAGCAGTTCTTC.

This clonotype was seen at least ten times. The chain employs TRBV12-3 or TRBV12-4 and TRBJ2-6; tentative D call: TRBD1 (6 bases). The CDR3 consists of 16 residues. The V and J ends lost 6 bases and 3 bases respectively, with 15 bases between them. Here the CDR3 reads CASSQPYRVGANVLTF. The CDR3 DNA reads as TGTGCCAGCAGCCAGCCTTACAGGGTTGGGGCCAACGTCCTGACTTTC.

This clonotype was recorded many times. This chain links TRBV5-1 with TRBJ2-1; 8 bases match TRBD1. The CDR3 has 15 amino acids. J was trimmed by 1 base and V by 5 bases; bases with no gene match: 5. Germline CDR1 SGHRS, CDR2 YFSETQ. The CDR3 DNA reads as TGCGCCAGCAGGGAAACAGGGGGTTCCTACAATGAGCAGTTCTTC. This codes for CASRETGGSYNEQFF.

This clonotype was seen ten or more times. CDR3 coding DNA: TGCGCCAGCAGGCGGGATAGGTACGAGCAGTACTTC. This gives the protein CASRRDRYEQYF. This rearrangement joins TRBV5-1 to TRBJ2-7, with a weak D call TRBD2 (6 bases). The germline V gene encodes CDR1 SGHRS and CDR2 YFSETQ. The CDR3 spans 12 residues. V was cut by 5 bases and J by 4 bases, with 10 bases left in between.